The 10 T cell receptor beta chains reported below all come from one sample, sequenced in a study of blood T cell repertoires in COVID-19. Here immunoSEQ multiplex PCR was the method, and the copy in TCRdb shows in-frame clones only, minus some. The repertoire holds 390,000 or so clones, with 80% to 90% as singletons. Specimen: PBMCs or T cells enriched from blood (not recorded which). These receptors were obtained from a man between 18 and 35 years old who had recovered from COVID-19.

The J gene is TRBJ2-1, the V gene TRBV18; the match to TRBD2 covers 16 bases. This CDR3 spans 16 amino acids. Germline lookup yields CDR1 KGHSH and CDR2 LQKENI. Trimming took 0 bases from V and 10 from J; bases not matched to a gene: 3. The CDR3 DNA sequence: TGTGCCAGCTCACCACCCGGGACTAGCGGGAGGGGAGAGCAGTTCTTC. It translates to CASSPPGTSGRGEQFF. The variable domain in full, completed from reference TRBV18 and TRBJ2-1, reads NAGVMQNPRHLVRRRGQEARLRCSPMKGHSHVYWYRQLPEEGLKFMVYLQKENIIDESGMPKERFSAEFPKEGPSILRIQQVVRGDSAAYFCASSPPGTSGRGEQFFGPGTRLTVL.

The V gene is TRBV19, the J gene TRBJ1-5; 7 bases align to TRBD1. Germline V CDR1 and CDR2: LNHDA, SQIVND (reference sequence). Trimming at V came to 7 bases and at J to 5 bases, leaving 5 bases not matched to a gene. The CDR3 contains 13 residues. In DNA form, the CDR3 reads TGTGCCAGTAATCGGGACAGATATCAGCCCCAGCATTTT. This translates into CASNRDRYQPQHF.

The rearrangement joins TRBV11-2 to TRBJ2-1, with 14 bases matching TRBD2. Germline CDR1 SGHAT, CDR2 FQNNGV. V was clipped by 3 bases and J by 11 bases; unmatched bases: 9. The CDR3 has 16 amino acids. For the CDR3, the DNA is TGTGCCAGCAGCTTGACCGGGACTAGCGGGAGTCTTAAGCAGTTCTTC. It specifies CASSLTGTSGSLKQFF.

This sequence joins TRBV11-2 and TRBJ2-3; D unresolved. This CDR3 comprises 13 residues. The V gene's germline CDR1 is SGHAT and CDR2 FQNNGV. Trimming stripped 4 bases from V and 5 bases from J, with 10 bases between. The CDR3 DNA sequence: TGTGCCAGCAGCTCCCGGCCGGGAGATACGCAGTATTTT. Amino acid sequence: CASSSRPGDTQYF.

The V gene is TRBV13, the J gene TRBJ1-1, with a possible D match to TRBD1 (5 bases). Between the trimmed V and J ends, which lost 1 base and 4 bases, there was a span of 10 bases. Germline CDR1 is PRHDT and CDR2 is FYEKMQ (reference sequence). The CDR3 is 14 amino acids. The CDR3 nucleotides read TGTGCCAGCAGCTTAGCCCAGGGCGCCACTGAAGCTTTCTTT. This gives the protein CASSLAQGATEAFF.

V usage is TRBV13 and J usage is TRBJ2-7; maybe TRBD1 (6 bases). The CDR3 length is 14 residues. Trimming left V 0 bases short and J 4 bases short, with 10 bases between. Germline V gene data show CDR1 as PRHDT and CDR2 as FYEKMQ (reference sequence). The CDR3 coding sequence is TGTGCCAGCAGCTTAGGACAGGGTAGGTACGAGCAGTACTTC. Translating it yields CASSLGQGRYEQYF.

CDR3 DNA: TGTGCCAGCCGCCCTTGGGTGGCAATGGACAATGGCTACACCTTC. It specifies CASRPWVAMDNGYTF. The chain combines TRBV2 with TRBJ1-2, with D perhaps TRBD1 (5 bases). V lost 8 bases to trimming and J lost 6 bases, with 22 bases between them. CDR3 length: 15 amino acids. Germline CDR1 and CDR2: SNHLY and FYNNEI. Complete variable domain (other parts from reference TRBV2 and TRBJ1-2): EPEVTQTPSHQVTQMGQEVILRCVPISNHLYFYWYRQILGQKVEFLVSFYNNEISEKSEIFDDQFSVERPDGSNFTLKIRSTKLEDSAMYFCASRPWVAMDNGYTFGSGTRLTVV.

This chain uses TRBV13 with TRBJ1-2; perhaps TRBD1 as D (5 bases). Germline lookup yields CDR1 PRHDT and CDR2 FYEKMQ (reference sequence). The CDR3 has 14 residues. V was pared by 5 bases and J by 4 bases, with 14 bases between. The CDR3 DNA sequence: TGTGCCAGCAGCCCCCGGGGGAAACTCTATGGCTACACCTTC. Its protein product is CASSPRGKLYGYTF. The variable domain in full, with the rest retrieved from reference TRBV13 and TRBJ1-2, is AAGVIQSPRHLIKEKRETATLKCYPIPRHDTVYWYQQGPGQDPQFLISFYEKMQSDKGSIPDRFSAQQFSDYHSELNMSSLELGDSALYFCASSPRGKLYGYTFGSGTRLTVV.

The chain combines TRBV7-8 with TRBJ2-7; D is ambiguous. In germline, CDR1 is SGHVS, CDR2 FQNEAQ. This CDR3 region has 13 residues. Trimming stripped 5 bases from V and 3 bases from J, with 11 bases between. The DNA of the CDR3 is TGTGCCAGCAGCCCTACTATAGTCTACGAGCAGTACTTC. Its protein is CASSPTIVYEQYF.

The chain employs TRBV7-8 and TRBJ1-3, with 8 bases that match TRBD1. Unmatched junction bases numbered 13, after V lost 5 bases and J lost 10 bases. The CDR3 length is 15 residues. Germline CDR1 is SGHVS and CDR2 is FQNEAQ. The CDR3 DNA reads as TGTGCCAGCAGCCCAGCCGGGGCTCGACAGGGGACCATATATTTT. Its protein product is CASSPAGARQGTIYF.